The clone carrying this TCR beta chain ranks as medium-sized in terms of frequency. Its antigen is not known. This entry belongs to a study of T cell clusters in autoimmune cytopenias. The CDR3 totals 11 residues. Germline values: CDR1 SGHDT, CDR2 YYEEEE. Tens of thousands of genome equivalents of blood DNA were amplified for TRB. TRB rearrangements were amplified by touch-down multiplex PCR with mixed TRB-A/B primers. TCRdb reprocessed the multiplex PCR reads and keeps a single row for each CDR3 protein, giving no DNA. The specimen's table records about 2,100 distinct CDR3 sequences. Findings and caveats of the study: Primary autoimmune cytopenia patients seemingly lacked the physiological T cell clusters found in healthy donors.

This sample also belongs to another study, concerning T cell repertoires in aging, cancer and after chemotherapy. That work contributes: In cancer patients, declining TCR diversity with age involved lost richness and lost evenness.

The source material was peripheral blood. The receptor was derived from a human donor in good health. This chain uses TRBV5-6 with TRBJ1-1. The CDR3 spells CASSLATQAFF.